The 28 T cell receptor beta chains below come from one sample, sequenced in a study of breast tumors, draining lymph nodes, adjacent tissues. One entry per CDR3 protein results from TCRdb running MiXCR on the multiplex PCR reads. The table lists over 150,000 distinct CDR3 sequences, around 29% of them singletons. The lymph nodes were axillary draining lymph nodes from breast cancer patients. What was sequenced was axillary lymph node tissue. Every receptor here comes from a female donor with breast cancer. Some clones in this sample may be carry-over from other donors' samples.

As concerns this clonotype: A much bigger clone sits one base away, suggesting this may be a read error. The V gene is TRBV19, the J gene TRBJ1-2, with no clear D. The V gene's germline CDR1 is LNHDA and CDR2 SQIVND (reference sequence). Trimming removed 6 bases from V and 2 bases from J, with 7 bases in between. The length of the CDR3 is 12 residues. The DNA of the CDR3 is TGTGCCAGTAGAGAGGCCAACTATGGCTACACCTTC. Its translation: CASREANYGYTF.

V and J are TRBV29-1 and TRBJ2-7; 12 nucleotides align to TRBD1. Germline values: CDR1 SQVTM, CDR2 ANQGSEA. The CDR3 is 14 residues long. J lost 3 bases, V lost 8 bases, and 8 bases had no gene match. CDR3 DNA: TGCAGCTCACCCGGGACAGGGGGCAGCTACGAGCAGTACTTC. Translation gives CSSPGTGGSYEQYF.

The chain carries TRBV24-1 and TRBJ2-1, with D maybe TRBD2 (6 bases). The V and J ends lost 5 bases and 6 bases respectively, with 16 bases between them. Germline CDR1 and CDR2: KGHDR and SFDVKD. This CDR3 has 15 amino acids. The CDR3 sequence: CATSAVSSDFNEQFF. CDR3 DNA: TGTGCCACCAGTGCGGTGTCTAGCGACTTCAATGAGCAGTTCTTC.

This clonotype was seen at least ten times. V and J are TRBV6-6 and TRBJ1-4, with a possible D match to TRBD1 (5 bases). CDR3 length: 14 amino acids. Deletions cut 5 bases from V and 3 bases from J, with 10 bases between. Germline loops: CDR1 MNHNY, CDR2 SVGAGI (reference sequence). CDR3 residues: CASSRGTANEKLFF. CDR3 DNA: TGTGCCAGCAGTCGCGGGACGGCTAATGAAAAACTGTTTTTT.

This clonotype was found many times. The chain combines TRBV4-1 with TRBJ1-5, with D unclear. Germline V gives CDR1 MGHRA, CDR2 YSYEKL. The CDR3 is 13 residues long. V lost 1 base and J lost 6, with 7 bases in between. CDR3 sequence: CASSQAGSQPQHF. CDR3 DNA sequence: TGCGCCAGCAGCCAAGCCGGGAGTCAGCCCCAGCATTTT.

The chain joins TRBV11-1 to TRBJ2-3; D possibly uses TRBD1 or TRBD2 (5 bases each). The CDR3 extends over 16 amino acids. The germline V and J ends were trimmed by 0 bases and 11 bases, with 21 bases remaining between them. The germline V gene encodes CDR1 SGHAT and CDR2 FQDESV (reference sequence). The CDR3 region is CASSLASGTGYNEQYF. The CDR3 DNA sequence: TGTGCCAGCAGCTTAGCGTCAGGGACCGGCTACAATGAGCAGTATTTT. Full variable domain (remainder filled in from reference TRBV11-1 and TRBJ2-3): EAEVAQSPRYKITEKSQAVAFWCDPISGHATLYWYRQILGQGPELLVQFQDESVVDDSQLPKDRFSAERLKGVDSTLKIQPAELGDSAMYLCASSLASGTGYNEQYFGPGTRLTVL.

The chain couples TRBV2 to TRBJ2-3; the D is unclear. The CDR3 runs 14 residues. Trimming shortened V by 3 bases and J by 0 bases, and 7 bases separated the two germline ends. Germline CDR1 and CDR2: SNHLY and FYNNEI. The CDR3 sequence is CASSDLLSTDTQYF. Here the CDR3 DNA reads TGTGCCAGCAGTGATCTACTGAGCACAGATACGCAGTATTTT.

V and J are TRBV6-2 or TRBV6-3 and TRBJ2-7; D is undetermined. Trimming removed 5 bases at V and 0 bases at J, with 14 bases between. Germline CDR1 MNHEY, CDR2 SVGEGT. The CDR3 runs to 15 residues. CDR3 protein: CASSLPRRSSYEQYF. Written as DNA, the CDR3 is TGTGCCAGCAGTCTTCCTAGGCGAAGCTCCTACGAGCAGTACTTC.

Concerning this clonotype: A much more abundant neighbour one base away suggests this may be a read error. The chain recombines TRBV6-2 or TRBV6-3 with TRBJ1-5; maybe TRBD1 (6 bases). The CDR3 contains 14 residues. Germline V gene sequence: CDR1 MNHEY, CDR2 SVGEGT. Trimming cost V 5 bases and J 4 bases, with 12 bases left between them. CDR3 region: CASSHVGTNQPQHF. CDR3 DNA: TGTGCCAGCAGTCACGTCGGGACAAATCAGCCCCAGCATTTT.

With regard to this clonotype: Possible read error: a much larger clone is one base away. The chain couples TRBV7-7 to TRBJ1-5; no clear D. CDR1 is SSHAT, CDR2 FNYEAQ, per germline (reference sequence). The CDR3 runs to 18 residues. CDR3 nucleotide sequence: TGTGCTGGCAGCCCAGGTTTCAGTCCAAAATCCAAAAATCAGCCCCAGCATTTT. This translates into CAGSPGFSPKSKNQPQHF.

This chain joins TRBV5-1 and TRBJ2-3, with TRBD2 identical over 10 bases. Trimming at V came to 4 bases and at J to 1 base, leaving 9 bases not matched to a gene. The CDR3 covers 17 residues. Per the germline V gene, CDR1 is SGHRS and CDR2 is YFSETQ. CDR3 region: CASSPGLTSGRTDTQYF. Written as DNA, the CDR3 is TGCGCCAGCAGCCCTGGGTTGACTAGCGGGCGCACAGATACGCAGTATTTT.

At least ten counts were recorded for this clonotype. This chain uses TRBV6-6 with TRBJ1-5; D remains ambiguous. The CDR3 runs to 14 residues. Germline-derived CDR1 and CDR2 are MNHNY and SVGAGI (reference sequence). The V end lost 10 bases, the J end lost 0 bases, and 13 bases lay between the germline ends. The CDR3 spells CATQDYSSNQPQHF. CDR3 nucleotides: TGTGCCACCCAGGACTATTCTAGCAATCAGCCCCAGCATTTT.

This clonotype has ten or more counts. Written as DNA, the CDR3 is TGCAGTGCTAGACCCCCGACAGGGTATAATTCACCCCTCCACTTT. Protein: CSARPPTGYNSPLHF. The chain is built from TRBV20-1 and TRBJ1-6; 7 bases match TRBD1. V lost 2 bases, J lost 4 bases, and 5 bases stayed unmatched. Germline values: CDR1 DFQATT, CDR2 SNEGSKA (reference sequence). This CDR3 is 15 amino acids long.

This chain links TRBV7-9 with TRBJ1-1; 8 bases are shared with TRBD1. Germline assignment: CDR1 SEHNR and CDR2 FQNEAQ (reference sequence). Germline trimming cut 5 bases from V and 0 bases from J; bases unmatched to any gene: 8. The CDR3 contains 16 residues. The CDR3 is CASSPQTGAMNTEAFF. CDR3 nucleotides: TGTGCCAGCAGCCCCCAGACAGGGGCCATGAACACTGAAGCTTTCTTT.

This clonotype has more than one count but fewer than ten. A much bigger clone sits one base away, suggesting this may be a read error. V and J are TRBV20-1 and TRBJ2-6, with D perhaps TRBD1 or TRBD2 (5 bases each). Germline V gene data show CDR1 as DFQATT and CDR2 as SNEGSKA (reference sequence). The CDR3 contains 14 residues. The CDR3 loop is CSARRASGATVLTF. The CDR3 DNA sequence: TGCAGTGCTAGGAGGGCCTCTGGGGCCACCGTCCTGACTTTC.

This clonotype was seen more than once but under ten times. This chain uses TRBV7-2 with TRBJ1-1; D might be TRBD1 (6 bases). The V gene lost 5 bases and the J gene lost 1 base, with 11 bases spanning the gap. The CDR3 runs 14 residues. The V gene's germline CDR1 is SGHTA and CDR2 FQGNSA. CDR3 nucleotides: TGTGCCAGCAGCAGAGGACAGACGAACACTGAAGCTTTCTTT. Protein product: CASSRGQTNTEAFF.

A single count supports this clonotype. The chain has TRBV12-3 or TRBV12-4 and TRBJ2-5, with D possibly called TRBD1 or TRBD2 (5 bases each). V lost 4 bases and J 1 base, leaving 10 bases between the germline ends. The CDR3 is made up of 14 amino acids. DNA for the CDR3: TGTGCCAGCAGTTCCGAGGGGACCCAAGAGACCCAGTACTTC. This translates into CASSSEGTQETQYF.

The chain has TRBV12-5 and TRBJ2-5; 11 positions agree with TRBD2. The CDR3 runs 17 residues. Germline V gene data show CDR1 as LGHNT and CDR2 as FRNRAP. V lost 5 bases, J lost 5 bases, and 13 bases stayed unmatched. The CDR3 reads CASGPPGSSGRVETQYF. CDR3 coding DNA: TGTGCTAGTGGTCCTCCGGGGAGTAGCGGGAGGGTTGAGACCCAGTACTTC.

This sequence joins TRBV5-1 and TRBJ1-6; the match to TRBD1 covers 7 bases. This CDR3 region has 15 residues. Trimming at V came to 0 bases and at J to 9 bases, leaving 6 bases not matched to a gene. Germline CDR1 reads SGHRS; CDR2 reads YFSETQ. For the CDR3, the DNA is TGCGCCAGCAGCTTGGACACCGGGACAGCTTCACCCCTCCACTTT. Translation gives CASSLDTGTASPLHF.

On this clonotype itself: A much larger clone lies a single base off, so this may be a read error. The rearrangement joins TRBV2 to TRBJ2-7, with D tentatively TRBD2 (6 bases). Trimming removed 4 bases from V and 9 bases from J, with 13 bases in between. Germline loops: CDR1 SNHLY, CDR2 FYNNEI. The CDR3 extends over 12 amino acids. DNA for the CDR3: TGTGCCAGCAGTGCGGAGGGACCCGTGCAGTACTTC. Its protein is CASSAEGPVQYF.

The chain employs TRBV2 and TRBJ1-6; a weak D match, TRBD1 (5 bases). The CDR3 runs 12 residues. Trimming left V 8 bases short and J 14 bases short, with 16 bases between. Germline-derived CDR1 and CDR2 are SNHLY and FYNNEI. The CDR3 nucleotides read TGTGCCAGCCTGGGGGACCAAGGAGCCCTCCACTTT. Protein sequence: CASLGDQGALHF.

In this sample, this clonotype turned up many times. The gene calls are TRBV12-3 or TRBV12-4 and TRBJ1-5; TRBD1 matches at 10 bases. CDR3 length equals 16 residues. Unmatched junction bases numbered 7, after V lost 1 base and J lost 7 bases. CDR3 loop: CASSLGDRGLGQPQHF. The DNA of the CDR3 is TGTGCCAGCAGTTTAGGGGACAGGGGTTTGGGACAGCCCCAGCATTTT.

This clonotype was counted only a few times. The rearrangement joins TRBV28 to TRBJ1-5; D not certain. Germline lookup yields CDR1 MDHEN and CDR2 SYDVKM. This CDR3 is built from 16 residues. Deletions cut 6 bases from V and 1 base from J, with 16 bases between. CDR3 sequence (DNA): TGTGCCAGCAGAGACGACGGCCTGAGGAGCAATCAGCCCCAGCATTTT. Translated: CASRDDGLRSNQPQHF.

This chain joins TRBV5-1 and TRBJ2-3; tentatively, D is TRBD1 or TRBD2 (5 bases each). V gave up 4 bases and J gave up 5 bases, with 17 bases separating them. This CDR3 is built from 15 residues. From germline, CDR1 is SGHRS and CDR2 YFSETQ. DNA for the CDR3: TGCGCCAGCAGCGTTGGGACCCTGGGGATAGATACGCAGTATTTT. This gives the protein CASSVGTLGIDTQYF.

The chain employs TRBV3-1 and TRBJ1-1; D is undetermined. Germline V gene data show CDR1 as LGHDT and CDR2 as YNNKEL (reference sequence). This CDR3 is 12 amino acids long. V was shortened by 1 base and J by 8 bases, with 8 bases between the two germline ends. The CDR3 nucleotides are TGTGCCAGCAGCCAAGGTCACAGCGAAGCTTTCTTT. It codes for CASSQGHSEAFF.

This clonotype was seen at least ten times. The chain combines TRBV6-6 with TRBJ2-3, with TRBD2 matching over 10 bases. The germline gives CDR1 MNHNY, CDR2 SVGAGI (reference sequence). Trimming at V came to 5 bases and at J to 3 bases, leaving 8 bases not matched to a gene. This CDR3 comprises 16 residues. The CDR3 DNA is TGTGCCAGCAGTCACCCTACTAGCGGGAAGACAGATACGCAGTATTTT. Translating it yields CASSHPTSGKTDTQYF.

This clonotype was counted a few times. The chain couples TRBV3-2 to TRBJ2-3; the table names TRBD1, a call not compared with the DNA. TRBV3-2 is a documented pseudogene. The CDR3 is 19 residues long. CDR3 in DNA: TGTGCCAGCAGCCAAGAGTTTCGTTTGAGACACCAGGGACCGGATACGCAGTATTTT. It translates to CASSQEFRLRHQGPDTQYF.

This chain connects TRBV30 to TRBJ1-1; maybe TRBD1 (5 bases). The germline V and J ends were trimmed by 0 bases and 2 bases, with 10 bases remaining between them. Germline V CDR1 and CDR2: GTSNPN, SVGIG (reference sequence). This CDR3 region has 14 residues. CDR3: CAWSVDSFNTEAFF. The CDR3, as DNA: TGTGCCTGGAGTGTAGACAGTTTCAACACTGAAGCTTTCTTT.